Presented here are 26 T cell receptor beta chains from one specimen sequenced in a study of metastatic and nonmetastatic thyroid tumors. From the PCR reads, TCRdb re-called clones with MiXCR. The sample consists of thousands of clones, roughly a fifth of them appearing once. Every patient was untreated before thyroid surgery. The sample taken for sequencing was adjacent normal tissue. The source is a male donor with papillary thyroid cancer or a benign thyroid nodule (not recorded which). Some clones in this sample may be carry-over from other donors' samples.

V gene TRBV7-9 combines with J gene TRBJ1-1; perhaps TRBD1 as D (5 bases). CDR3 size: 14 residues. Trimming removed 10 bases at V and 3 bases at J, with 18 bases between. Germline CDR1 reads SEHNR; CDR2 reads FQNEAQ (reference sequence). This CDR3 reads CATVRELLDTEAFF. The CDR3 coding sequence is TGTGCCACCGTCAGGGAGCTTCTGGACACTGAAGCTTTCTTT.

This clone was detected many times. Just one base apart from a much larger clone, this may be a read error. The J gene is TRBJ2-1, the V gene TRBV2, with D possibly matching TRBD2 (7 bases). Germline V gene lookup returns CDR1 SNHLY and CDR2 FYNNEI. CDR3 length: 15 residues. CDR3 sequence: CAGRVGGGPIHEQFF. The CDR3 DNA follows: TGTGCCGGCAGGGTAGGGGGGGGGCCGATACATGAGCAGTTCTTC.

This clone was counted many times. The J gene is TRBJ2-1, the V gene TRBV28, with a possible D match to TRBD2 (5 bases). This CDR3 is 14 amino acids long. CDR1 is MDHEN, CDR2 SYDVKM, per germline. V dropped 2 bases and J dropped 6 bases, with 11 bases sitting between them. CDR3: CASSLELGSNEQFF. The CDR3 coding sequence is TGTGCCAGCAGTTTAGAACTAGGGAGCAATGAGCAGTTCTTC.

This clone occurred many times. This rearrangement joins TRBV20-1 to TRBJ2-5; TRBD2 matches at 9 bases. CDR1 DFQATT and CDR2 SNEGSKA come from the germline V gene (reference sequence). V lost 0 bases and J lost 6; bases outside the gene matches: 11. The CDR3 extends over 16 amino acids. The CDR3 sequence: CSARDLGGGAAKTQYF. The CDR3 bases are TGCAGTGCTAGAGATCTCGGCGGGGGGGCCGCAAAGACCCAGTACTTC.

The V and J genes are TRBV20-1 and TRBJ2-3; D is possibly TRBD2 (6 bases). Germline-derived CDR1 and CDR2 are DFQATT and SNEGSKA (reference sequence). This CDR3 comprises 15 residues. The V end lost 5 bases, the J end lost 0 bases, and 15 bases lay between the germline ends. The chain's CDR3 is CSAEGGQASTDTQYF. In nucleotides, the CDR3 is TGCAGTGCTGAGGGAGGACAAGCTAGCACAGATACGCAGTATTTT.

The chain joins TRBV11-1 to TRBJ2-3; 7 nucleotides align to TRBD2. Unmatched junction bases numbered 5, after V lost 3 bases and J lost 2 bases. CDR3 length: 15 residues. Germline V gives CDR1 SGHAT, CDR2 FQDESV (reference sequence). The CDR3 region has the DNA TGTGCCAGCAGCTTGTCCGGGGGGATCACAGATACGCAGTATTTT. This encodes CASSLSGGITDTQYF.

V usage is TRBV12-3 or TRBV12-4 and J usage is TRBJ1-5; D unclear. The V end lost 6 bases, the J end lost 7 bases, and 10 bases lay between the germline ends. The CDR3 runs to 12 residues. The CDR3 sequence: CASSAVAQPQHF. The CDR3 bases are TGTGCCAGCAGCGCCGTAGCGCAGCCCCAGCATTTT.

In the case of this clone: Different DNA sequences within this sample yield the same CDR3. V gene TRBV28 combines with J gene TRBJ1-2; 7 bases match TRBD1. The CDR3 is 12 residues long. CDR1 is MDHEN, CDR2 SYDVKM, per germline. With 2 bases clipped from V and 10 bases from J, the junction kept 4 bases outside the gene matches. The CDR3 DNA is TGTGCCAGCAGTTTAAGTACAGGGGCCTACACCTTC. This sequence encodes CASSLSTGAYTF.

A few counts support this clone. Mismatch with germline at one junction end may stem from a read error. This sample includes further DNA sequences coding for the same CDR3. This CDR3 reads CASSPGEGNEQFF. CDR3 bases: TGCGCCAGCAGCCCCGGGGAGGGCAATGAGCAGTTCTTC. This sequence joins TRBV6-1 and TRBJ2-1; 7 bases line up with TRBD2. This CDR3 has 13 amino acids. Germline V gene sequence: CDR1 MNHNS, CDR2 SASEGT.

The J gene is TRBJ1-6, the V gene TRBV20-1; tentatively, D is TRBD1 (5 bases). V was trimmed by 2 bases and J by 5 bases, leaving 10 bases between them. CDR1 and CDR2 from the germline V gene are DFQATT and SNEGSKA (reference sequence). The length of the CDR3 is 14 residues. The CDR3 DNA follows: TGCAGTGCTAGAAAGGGGCGAGATAATTCACCCCTCCACTTT. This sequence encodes CSARKGRDNSPLHF.

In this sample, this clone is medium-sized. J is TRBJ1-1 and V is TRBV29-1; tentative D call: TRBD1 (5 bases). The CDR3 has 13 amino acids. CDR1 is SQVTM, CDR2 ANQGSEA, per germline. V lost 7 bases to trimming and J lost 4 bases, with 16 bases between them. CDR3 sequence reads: CSATKGLGTEAFF. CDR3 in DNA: TGCAGCGCTACCAAGGGGTTGGGCACTGAAGCTTTCTTT.

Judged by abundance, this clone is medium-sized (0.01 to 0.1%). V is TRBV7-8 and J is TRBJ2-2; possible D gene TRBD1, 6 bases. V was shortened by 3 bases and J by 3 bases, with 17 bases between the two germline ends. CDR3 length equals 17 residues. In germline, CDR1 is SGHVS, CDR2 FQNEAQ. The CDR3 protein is CASSLGAIWTHTGELFF. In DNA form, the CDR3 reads TGTGCCAGCAGCTTGGGGGCGATTTGGACACACACCGGGGAGCTGTTTTTT.

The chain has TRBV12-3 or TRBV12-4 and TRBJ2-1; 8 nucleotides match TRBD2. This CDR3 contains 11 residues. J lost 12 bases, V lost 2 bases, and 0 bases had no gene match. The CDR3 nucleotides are TGTGCCAGCAGTTTACGGGAGGGGCAGTTCTTC. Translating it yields CASSLREGQFF.

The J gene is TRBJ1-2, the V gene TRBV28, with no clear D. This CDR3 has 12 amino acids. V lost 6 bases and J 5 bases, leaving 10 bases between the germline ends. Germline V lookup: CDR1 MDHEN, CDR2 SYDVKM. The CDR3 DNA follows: TGTGCCAGCAGCCCAGACCAATATGGCTACACCTTC. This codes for CASSPDQYGYTF.

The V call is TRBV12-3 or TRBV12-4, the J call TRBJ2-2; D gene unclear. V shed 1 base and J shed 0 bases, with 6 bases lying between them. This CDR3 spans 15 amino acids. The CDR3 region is CASSLVQTNTGELFF. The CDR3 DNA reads TGTGCCAGCAGTTTAGTGCAGACGAACACCGGGGAGCTGTTTTTT.

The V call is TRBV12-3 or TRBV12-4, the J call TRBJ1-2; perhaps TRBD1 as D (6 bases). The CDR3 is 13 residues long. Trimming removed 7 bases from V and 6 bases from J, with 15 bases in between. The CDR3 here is CASTGGHGDGYTF. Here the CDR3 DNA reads TGTGCCAGCACCGGGGGACACGGGGATGGCTACACCTTC.

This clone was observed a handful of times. DNA of the CDR3: TGTGCCACCAGTGGCTACGGGTCGGGGGGAACTGAAGCTTTCTTT. Its translation is CATSGYGSGGTEAFF. The chain joins TRBV24-1 to TRBJ1-1, with D maybe TRBD1 (5 bases). Germline CDR1 and CDR2: KGHDR and SFDVKD. The CDR3 runs to 15 residues. Trimming cost V 5 bases and J 5 bases, with 17 bases left between them.

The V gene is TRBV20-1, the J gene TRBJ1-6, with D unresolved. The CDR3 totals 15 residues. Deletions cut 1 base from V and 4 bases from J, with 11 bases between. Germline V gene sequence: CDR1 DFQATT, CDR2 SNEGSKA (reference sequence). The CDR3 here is CSARGRTAYNSPLHF. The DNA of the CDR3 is TGCAGTGCTAGAGGGCGGACGGCATATAATTCACCCCTCCACTTT.

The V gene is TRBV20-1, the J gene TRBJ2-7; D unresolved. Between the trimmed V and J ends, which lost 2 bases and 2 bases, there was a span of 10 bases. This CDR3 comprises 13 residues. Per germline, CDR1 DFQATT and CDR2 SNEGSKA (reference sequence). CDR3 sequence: CSARTQPAYEQYF. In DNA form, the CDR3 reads TGCAGTGCTAGAACCCAGCCAGCCTACGAGCAGTACTTC.

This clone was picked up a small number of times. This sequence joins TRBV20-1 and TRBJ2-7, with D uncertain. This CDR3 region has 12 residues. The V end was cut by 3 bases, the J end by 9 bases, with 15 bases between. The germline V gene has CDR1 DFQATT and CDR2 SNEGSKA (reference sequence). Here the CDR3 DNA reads TGCAGTGCTAGTACAGACGGCGACTGGCAGTACTTC. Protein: CSASTDGDWQYF.

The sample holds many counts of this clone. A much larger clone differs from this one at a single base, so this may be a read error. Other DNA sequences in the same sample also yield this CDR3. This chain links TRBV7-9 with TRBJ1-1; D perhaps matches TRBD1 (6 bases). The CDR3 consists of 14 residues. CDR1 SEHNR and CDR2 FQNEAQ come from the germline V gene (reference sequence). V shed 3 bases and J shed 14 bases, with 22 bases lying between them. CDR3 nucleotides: TGTGCCAGCAGCTTCCATCGGGACAACACTGAGGCCTTCTTT. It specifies CASSFHRDNTEAFF.

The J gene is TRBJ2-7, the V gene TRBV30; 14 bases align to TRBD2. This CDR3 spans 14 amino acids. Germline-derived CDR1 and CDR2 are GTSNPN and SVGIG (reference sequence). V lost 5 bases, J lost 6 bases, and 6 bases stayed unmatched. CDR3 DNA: TGTGCCTGGGGACTAGCGGGGGGAATGGGCGAGCAGTACTTC. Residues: CAWGLAGGMGEQYF.

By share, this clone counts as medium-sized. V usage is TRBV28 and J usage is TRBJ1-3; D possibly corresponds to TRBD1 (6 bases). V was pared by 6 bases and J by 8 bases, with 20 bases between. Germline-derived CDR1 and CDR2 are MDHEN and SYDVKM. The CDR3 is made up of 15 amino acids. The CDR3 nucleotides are TGTGCCAGCAGCCCCACCGGGGATCGGGGGCACACCATATATTTT. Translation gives CASSPTGDRGHTIYF.

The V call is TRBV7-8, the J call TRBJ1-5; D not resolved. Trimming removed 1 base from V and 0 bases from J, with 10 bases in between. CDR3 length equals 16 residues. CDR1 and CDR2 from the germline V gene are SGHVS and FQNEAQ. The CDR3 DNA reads TGTGCCAGCAGCTTAGGGGCACCGTATAGCAATCAGCCCCAGCATTTT. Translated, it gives CASSLGAPYSNQPQHF.

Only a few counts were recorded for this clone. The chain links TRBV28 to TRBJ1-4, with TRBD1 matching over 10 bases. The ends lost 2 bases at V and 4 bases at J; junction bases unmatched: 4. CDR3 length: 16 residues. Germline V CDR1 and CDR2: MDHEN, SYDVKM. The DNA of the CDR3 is TGTGCCAGCAGTTTACCGGGACAGGGGAATAATGAAAAACTGTTTTTT. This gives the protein CASSLPGQGNNEKLFF. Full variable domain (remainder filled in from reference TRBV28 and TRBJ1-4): DVKVTQSSRYLVKRTGEKVFLECVQDMDHENMFWYRQDPGLGLRLIYFSYDVKMKEKGDIPEGYSVSREKKERFSLILESASTNQTSMYLCASSLPGQGNNEKLFFGSGTQLSVL.

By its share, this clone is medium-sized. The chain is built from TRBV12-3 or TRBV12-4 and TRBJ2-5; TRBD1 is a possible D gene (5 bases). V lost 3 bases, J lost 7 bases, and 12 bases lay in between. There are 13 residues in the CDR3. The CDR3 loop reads CASSFGAVGTQYF. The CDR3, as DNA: TGTGCCAGCAGTTTTGGGGCTGTGGGGACCCAGTACTTC.